This is a list of T cell receptor beta chains from one sample in a study of cytomegalovirus exposure and HLA in healthy donors. Using immunoSEQ multiplex PCR, the repertoire was profiled, and TCRdb retains in-frame clones only, with some absent. Of fewer than 120,000 clones listed, around 76% are singletons. The sample was PBMCs. The source of these receptors is a young man in good health and CMV-seropositive. CDR3s include the opening cysteine and the closing phenylalanine or tryptophan. D genes are given only for firm matches. Size values are once, few and many counts, or a class for expanded clones, and some rows have none.

clone_size: few
v_call: TRBV4-1
j_call: TRBJ2-6
d_call: -
cdr3_nt: TGCGCCAGCAGCCAAGATGGCGGGGTTACTCCACTAACTGGGGCCAACGTCCTGACTTTC
cdr3_aa: CASSQDGGVTPLTGANVLTF

clone_size: -
v_call: TRBV5-1
j_call: TRBJ2-1
d_call: -
cdr3_nt: TGCGCCAGCAGCTTGGAGACAGCAGCCTACAATGAGCAGTTCTTC
cdr3_aa: CASSLETAAYNEQFF

clone_size: -
v_call: TRBV2
j_call: TRBJ1-6
d_call: -
cdr3_nt: TGTGCCAGTAGAGCCGGGCAGGGCAGTTCACCCCTCCACTTT
cdr3_aa: CASRAGQGSSPLHF

clone_size: -
v_call: TRBV2
j_call: TRBJ2-3
d_call: TRBD2
cdr3_nt: TGTGCCAGCACCCGGCCGGGGGGGGGCACAGATACGCAGTATTTT
cdr3_aa: CASTRPGGGTDTQYF

clone_size: -
v_call: TRBV9
j_call: TRBJ1-2
d_call: -
cdr3_nt: TGTGCCAGCAGCTCCTACTATGGCTACACCTTC
cdr3_aa: CASSSYYGYTF

clone_size: -
v_call: TRBV7-8
j_call: TRBJ1-6
d_call: -
cdr3_nt: TGTGCCAGCAGCTTGAGATCCTATAATTCACCCCTCCACTTT
cdr3_aa: CASSLRSYNSPLHF

clone_size: -
v_call: TRBV5-6
j_call: TRBJ2-2
d_call: TRBD2
cdr3_nt: TGTGCCAGCAGCCCGGCCCGGGGGGGGAACACCGGGGAGCTGTTTTTT
cdr3_aa: CASSPARGGNTGELFF

clone_size: -
v_call: TRBV5-6
j_call: TRBJ1-5
d_call: -
cdr3_nt: TGTGCCAGCAGCCAGGGTCCCGATAGCAATCAGCCCCAGCATTTT
cdr3_aa: CASSQGPDSNQPQHF

clone_size: -
v_call: TRBV6-1
j_call: TRBJ2-7
d_call: -
cdr3_nt: TGTGCCAGCAGCGAGACTGAGTCCTACGAGCAGTACTTC
cdr3_aa: CASSETESYEQYF

clone_size: -
v_call: TRBV27
j_call: TRBJ2-1
d_call: TRBD2
cdr3_nt: TGTGCCAGCAGTTTATGGAGCGGGGGGGACAATGAGCAGTTCTTC
cdr3_aa: CASSLWSGGDNEQFF

clone_size: few
v_call: TRBV7-2
j_call: TRBJ1-4
d_call: TRBD1
cdr3_nt: TGTGCCAGCAGCCAAAACACAGGGGCGCCTGAAAAACTGTTTTTT
cdr3_aa: CASSQNTGAPEKLFF

clone_size: few
v_call: TRBV19
j_call: TRBJ2-4
d_call: -
cdr3_nt: TGTGCCAGTAGTCCCCTAGGCAACATTCAGTACTTC
cdr3_aa: CASSPLGNIQYF

clone_size: -
v_call: TRBV9
j_call: TRBJ2-5
d_call: -
cdr3_nt: TGTGCCAGCAGCGGGCTACTAGGCGAGACCCAGTACTTC
cdr3_aa: CASSGLLGETQYF

clone_size: -
v_call: TRBV6-5
j_call: TRBJ2-2
d_call: -
cdr3_nt: TGTGCCAGCACCTCCTACACCGGGGAGCTGTTTTTT
cdr3_aa: CASTSYTGELFF

clone_size: -
v_call: TRBV14
j_call: TRBJ2-5
d_call: -
cdr3_nt: TGTGCCAGCAGCCAGGCAGGGACACACCTCTGGGGAGAGACCCAGTACTTC
cdr3_aa: CASSQAGTHLWGETQYF

clone_size: -
v_call: TRBV11-2
j_call: TRBJ1-2
d_call: TRBD1
cdr3_nt: TGTGCCAGCAGCTTCCGGGACAGGGAATTGAATGGCTACACCTTC
cdr3_aa: CASSFRDRELNGYTF